The clone carrying this T cell receptor beta chain came up a few times. From germline, CDR1 is SGHRS and CDR2 YFSETQ. The CDR3 extends over 15 amino acids. Between the trimmed V and J ends, which lost 4 bases and 3 bases, there was a span of 16 bases. The record originates from a study of response to subunit inactivated influenza vaccine. One entry per CDR3 protein, called by TCRdb with MiXCR from the RT-PCR reads. The table includes around 600,000 distinct CDR3 sequences, around 10% detected once. These sequences were also reported in another study, on T cells expressing NK-cell markers. From that report: Production of TCR beta cDNA relied on 5'RACE template switching with UMIs. Top CD8+ clonotypes included the dominant CD3+CD56+NKG2C+ clonotypes in 5 to 7 donors. What remained unclear was the HCMV specificity of expanded NKG2C+ T cell clones.

This chain joins TRBV5-1 and TRBJ2-5; D ambiguous. This receptor was taken from a man aged 50 or older who received an inactivated influenza vaccine. Sequencing was performed on PBMCs from blood, taken on the day of vaccination. CDR3 coding DNA: TGCGCCAGCAGCCACTCGGACCGGACGAAAGAGACCCAGTACTTC. This translates into CASSHSDRTKETQYF.